The next 19 T cell receptor beta chains were all read from a single sample in a study of T cells in Graves' hyperthyroidism and ophthalmopathy. Authors of the study amplified TCR beta CDR3 regions from RNA transcripts. In the first-round RT-PCR of the TCR CDR3, the HTBI primer set was used. TCRdb called the multiplex PCR reads again in MiXCR, with one record for every CDR3 protein. Of under 350,000 distinct CDR3 sequences listed, about 13% were seen once; the top ten hold 30% to 35%. Input material: blood. These receptors were taken from a middle-aged woman with Graves' ophthalmopathy.

The rearrangement links TRBV20-1 to TRBJ2-1; TRBD2 aligns across 8 bases. V trimming: 6 bases; J trimming: 3 bases; junction bases outside the gene matches: 10. Germline CDR1 reads DFQATT; CDR2 reads SNEGSKA (reference sequence). This CDR3 is 15 amino acids long. CDR3 residues: CSAPRPTSDYNEQFF. The CDR3 coding sequence is TGCAGTGCGCCGCGCCCGACTAGCGACTACAATGAGCAGTTCTTC.

This clonotype turned up a few times. The chain couples TRBV6-1 to TRBJ1-6; 7 bases are a match to TRBD1. After removal of 6 bases from V and 8 bases from J, the junction contained 4 bases not matched to a gene. The CDR3 has 13 amino acids. The germline V gene encodes CDR1 MNHNS and CDR2 SASEGT. The CDR3 DNA sequence: TGTGCCAGCAGACAAACAGGGGATTCACCCCTCCACTTT. This gives the protein CASRQTGDSPLHF.

This clonotype was picked up many times. The chain has TRBV4-1 and TRBJ1-1; D is undetermined. The V end lost 1 base, the J end lost 0 bases, and 12 bases lay between the germline ends. The CDR3 totals 16 residues. Per germline, CDR1 MGHRA and CDR2 YSYEKL. The CDR3 DNA follows: TGCGCCAGCAGCCAAGGGACGGGCACAATGAACACTGAAGCTTTCTTT. Translating gives CASSQGTGTMNTEAFF.

This clonotype appeared many times. V is TRBV11-3 and J is TRBJ2-1; 8 nucleotides agree with TRBD2. Germline V gives CDR1 SGHNT, CDR2 YENEEA. CDR3 length: 13 amino acids. Trimming took 4 bases from V and 5 from J; bases not matched to a gene: 1. The CDR3 sequence: CASSSGGNNEQFF. The DNA for the CDR3 is TGTGCCAGCAGCTCGGGGGGGAACAATGAGCAGTTCTTC. Full variable domain (outside the CDR3, taken from reference TRBV11-3 and TRBJ2-1): EAGVVQSPRYKIIEKKQPVAFWCNPISGHNTLYWYLQNLGQGPELLIRYENEEAVDDSQLPKDRFSAERLKGVDSTLKIQPAELGDSAVYLCASSSGGNNEQFFGPGTRLTVL.

This clonotype was detected ten times or more. The chain employs TRBV5-1 and TRBJ2-3, with a weak D call TRBD1 (5 bases). Per the germline V gene, CDR1 is SGHRS and CDR2 is YFSETQ. The CDR3 extends over 14 amino acids. Trimming took 2 bases from V and 0 from J, leaving 7 bases between them. CDR3 protein: CASSLGHSTDTQYF. CDR3 sequence (DNA): TGCGCCAGCAGCTTAGGACATAGCACAGATACGCAGTATTTT.

This clonotype was seen repeatedly, ten times or more. This sequence joins TRBV27 and TRBJ1-1, with D possibly matching TRBD1 (5 bases). The CDR3 runs to 13 residues. The germline V and J ends were trimmed by 5 bases and 5 bases, with 12 bases remaining between them. Germline loops: CDR1 MNHEY, CDR2 SMNVEV (reference sequence). Here the CDR3 reads CASSTLQGTEAFF. CDR3 in DNA: TGTGCCAGCAGTACGCTCCAGGGAACTGAAGCTTTCTTT.

This clonotype was observed at least ten times. The gene calls are TRBV5-1 and TRBJ1-4, with D hard to call. The CDR3 has 15 residues. V lost 4 bases, J lost 0 bases, and 10 bases lay in between. Per germline, CDR1 SGHRS and CDR2 YFSETQ. CDR3 in DNA: TGCGCCAGCAGCCTGGCAGGCGCAACTAATGAAAAACTGTTTTTT. This gives the protein CASSLAGATNEKLFF.

The V gene is TRBV5-6, the J gene TRBJ1-3; D is unclear. Germline CDR1 reads SGHDT; CDR2 reads YYEEEE. The CDR3 runs 15 residues. V lost 1 base to trimming and J lost 0 bases, with 8 bases between them. The CDR3 reads CASSLIQDSGNTIYF. The CDR3 DNA follows: TGTGCCAGCAGCTTGATCCAAGACTCTGGAAACACCATATATTTT.

Comment on this clonotype: Since a much larger clone is just one base distant, this may be a read error. The genes are TRBV2 and TRBJ2-1, with 7 bases identical to TRBD1. V lost 8 bases and J lost 0; bases outside the gene matches: 4. Germline V gene data show CDR1 as SNHLY and CDR2 as FYNNEI. The CDR3 totals 14 residues. CDR3 residues: CASGGQASYNEQFF. CDR3 bases: TGTGCCAGCGGCGGACAGGCCTCCTACAATGAGCAGTTCTTC.

This clonotype was seen many times. The rearrangement uses TRBV18 and TRBJ2-5, with D uncertain. The CDR3 contains 13 residues. Germline V CDR1 and CDR2: KGHSH, LQKENI. V was shortened by 2 bases and J by 2 bases, with 6 bases between the two germline ends. The CDR3 sequence: CASSPNSQETQYF. The CDR3 DNA sequence: TGTGCCAGCTCACCAAACTCACAAGAGACCCAGTACTTC.

The sample holds many counts of this clonotype. CDR3 DNA: TGTGCCAGCAGTCCCTGGCAGACCCTCTACGAGCAGTACTTC. This translates into CASSPWQTLYEQYF. The chain couples TRBV28 to TRBJ2-7; D remains unclear. Trimming pared 5 bases from V and 3 bases from J, leaving 14 bases between. The CDR3 covers 14 residues. Per the germline V gene, CDR1 is MDHEN and CDR2 is SYDVKM.

Many counts were recorded for this clonotype. V usage is TRBV7-9 and J usage is TRBJ1-4; D may be TRBD1 (5 bases). Trimming removed 8 bases at V and 2 bases at J, with 9 bases between. The CDR3 length is 13 residues. The germline CDR1 and CDR2 sequences are SEHNR and FQNEAQ (reference sequence). In nucleotides, the CDR3 is TGTGCCAGCGCCGCAGGGACTAATGAAAAACTGTTTTTT. This sequence encodes CASAAGTNEKLFF.

This chain uses TRBV5-1 with TRBJ2-7; D unresolved. Germline V gene lookup returns CDR1 SGHRS and CDR2 YFSETQ. The CDR3 has 14 amino acids. Trimming cost V 3 bases and J 2 bases, with 12 bases left between them. The CDR3 protein is CASSYGERTYEQYF. CDR3 nucleotide sequence: TGCGCCAGCAGCTACGGAGAACGGACCTACGAGCAGTACTTC. The variable domain in full, with the rest retrieved from reference TRBV5-1 and TRBJ2-7, is KAGVTQTPRYLIKTRGQQVTLSCSPISGHRSVSWYQQTPGQGLQFLFEYFSETQRNKGNFPGRFSGRQFSNSRSEMNVSTLELGDSALYLCASSYGERTYEQYFGPGTRLTVT.

The sample holds many counts of this clonotype. V and J are TRBV24-1 and TRBJ2-5, with TRBD2 as a possible D gene (6 bases). The CDR3 totals 17 residues. V shed 1 base and J shed 5 bases, with 19 bases lying between them. Germline lookup yields CDR1 KGHDR and CDR2 SFDVKD. The CDR3 region is CATSDFGRGLRDETQYF. The DNA of the CDR3 is TGTGCCACCAGTGATTTTGGGCGGGGTCTACGTGATGAGACCCAGTACTTC.

This clonotype appeared many times. This chain connects TRBV3-1 to TRBJ2-1, with D perhaps TRBD2 (7 bases). The germline CDR1 and CDR2 sequences are LGHDT and YNNKEL (reference sequence). V was pared by 6 bases and J by 5 bases, with 14 bases between. The CDR3 covers 14 residues. This CDR3 is CASSRGARHNEQFF. The CDR3 nucleotides read TGTGCCAGCAGTCGGGGGGCTCGACACAATGAGCAGTTCTTC.

Here the CDR3 reads CASSQARGGSGEQFF. The CDR3, as DNA: TGTGCCAGCAGCCAAGCTCGTGGCGGGAGCGGTGAGCAGTTCTTC. This chain uses TRBV4-2 with TRBJ2-1; TRBD2 matches at 7 bases. Looked up from germline, CDR1 is LGHNA and CDR2 is YNFKEQ. CDR3 length equals 15 residues. The V and J ends lost 1 base and 9 bases, in that order; junction bases with no gene match: 9.

In its sample, this clonotype was seen many times. The V call is TRBV7-8, the J call TRBJ2-3; 7 positions match TRBD1. V shed 5 bases and J 3 bases; nucleotides not matched to a gene: 5. Germline CDR1 and CDR2: SGHVS and FQNEAQ. The length of the CDR3 is 14 residues. The CDR3 DNA follows: TGTGCCAGCAGCCGTCAGGGGGAAACAGATACGCAGTATTTT. Encoded protein: CASSRQGETDTQYF.

This clonotype was detected ten times or more. The CDR3 is CSAQGSNQPQHF. CDR3 DNA: TGCAGCGCCCAGGGTAGCAATCAGCCCCAGCATTTT. The chain carries TRBV29-1 and TRBJ1-5; TRBD1 is a possible D gene (5 bases). CDR1 and CDR2 (germline): SQVTM, ANQGSEA. The CDR3 runs to 12 residues. V was cut by 7 bases and J by 0 bases, with 7 bases left in between.

In its sample, this clonotype was seen many times. The chain combines TRBV6-1 with TRBJ1-1, with a tentative D call TRBD1 (6 bases). The CDR3 consists of 16 residues. Between the trimmed V and J ends, which lost 0 bases and 8 bases, there was a span of 19 bases. Per the germline V gene, CDR1 is MNHNS and CDR2 is SASEGT. Here the CDR3 DNA reads TGTGCCAGCAGTGAAGCGCTTCGAGGGGGATACCTGGAAGCTTTCTTT. Its translation is CASSEALRGGYLEAFF.